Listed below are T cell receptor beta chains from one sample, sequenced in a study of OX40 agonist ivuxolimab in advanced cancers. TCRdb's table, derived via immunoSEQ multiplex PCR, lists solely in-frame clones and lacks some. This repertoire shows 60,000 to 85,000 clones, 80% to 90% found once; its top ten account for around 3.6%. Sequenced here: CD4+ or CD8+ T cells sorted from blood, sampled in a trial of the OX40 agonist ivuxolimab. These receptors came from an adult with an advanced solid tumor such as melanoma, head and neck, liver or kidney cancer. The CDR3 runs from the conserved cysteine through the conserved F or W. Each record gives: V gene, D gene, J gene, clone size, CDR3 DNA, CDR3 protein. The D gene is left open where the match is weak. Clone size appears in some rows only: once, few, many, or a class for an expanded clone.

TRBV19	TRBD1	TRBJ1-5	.	TGTGCCAGTAGTTCGGGCCCGACAGGGCCGAATCAGCCCCAGCATTTT	CASSSGPTGPNQPQHF
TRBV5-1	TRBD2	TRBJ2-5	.	TGCGCCAGCAGCCCGATCGGGACTAGCACCGACCAAGAGACCCAGTACTTC	CASSPIGTSTDQETQYF
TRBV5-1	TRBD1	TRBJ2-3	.	TGCGCCAGCAGCCGGCCGGGACAGGGGAGGGATACGCAGTATTTT	CASSRPGQGRDTQYF
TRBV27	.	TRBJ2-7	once	TGTGCCAGCAGTTTAAGGGGCTTGCGGGACTACGAGCAGTACTTC	CASSLRGLRDYEQYF
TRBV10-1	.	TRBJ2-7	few	TGCGCCAGCAGTGAGTCAGCGGCCTTAGGGGCCTACGAGCAGTACTTC	CASSESAALGAYEQYF
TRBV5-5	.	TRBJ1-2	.	TGTGCCAGCAGCCTAGGGGTCGTTAGCCGCTATGGCTACACCTTC	CASSLGVVSRYGYTF
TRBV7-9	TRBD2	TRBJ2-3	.	TGTGCCAGCAGCCAAGGGACTAGCGGGTACACAGATACGCAGTATTTT	CASSQGTSGYTDTQYF
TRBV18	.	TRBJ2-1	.	TGTGCCAGCTCACAGGTTTTTCTCGACAATGAGCAGTTCTTC	CASSQVFLDNEQFF
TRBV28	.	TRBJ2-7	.	TGTGCCAGCCAGAGTTGGTTCTACGAGCAGTACTTC	CASQSWFYEQYF
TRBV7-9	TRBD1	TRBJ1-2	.	TGTGCCTCCACAGGGGTTGTCAACTATGGCTACACCTTC	CASTGVVNYGYTF
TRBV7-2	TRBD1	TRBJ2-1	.	TGTGCCAGCAGCTTAGCAGCAGGGGGTGGTTGGAATGAGCAGTTCTTC	CASSLAAGGGWNEQFF
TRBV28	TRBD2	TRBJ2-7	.	TGTGCCAGCAGTTTCCGGCTAGCGGGAGCTGGATACGAGCAGTACTTC	CASSFRLAGAGYEQYF
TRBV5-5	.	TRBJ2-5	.	TGTGCCAGCAGCTTCCTCGGGACCGAGGGGGAGACCCAGTACTTC	CASSFLGTEGETQYF
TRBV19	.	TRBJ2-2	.	TGTGCCAGTAGGAGGGACCTCGACACCGGGGAGCTGTTTTTT	CASRRDLDTGELFF
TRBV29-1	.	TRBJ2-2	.	TGCAGCGCAGGCCTCGAGCAGAACACCGGGGAGCTGTTTTTT	CSAGLEQNTGELFF
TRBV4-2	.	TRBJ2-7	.	TGTGCCAGCAGCCCCGGAACCTCCCCTGGCGAGCAGTACTTC	CASSPGTSPGEQYF
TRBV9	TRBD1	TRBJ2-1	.	TGTGCCAGCAGCGTAGGAGGGACAGGGGCGGCCAATGAGCAGTTCTTC	CASSVGGTGAANEQFF
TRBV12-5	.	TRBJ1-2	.	TGTGCTAGTGGTTTACCGGACGGCCTCTATGGCTACACCTTC	CASGLPDGLYGYTF
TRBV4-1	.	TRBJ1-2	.	TGCGCCAGCAGCCAAGTATCTGCAGTCTATGGCTACACCTTC	CASSQVSAVYGYTF
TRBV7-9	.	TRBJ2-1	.	TGTGCCAGCAGACCCCCGGGACTCATGTACAATGAGCAGTTCTTC	CASRPPGLMYNEQFF
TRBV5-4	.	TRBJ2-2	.	TGTGCCAGCAGGCTATGGGCCACCGGGGAGCTGTTTTTT	CASRLWATGELFF
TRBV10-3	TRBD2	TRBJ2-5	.	TGTGCCATCAGTGAGAAAACTAGCGGGGAGACCCAGTACTTC	CAISEKTSGETQYF
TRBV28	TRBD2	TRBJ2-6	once	TGTGCCAGCAATGGGGGGGCTGGGGCCAACGTCCTGACTTTC	CASNGGAGANVLTF
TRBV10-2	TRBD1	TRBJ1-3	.	TGCGCCAGCAGTGAGTCAGGGGGCAGAAACACCATATATTTT	CASSESGGRNTIYF
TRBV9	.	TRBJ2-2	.	TGTGCCAGCAGCGTAGGAAAGCGCCCGAACACCGGGGAGCTGTTTTTT	CASSVGKRPNTGELFF
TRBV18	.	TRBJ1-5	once	TGTGCCAGCTCAAGGCAGGGTAGGGATCAGCCCCAGCATTTT	CASSRQGRDQPQHF
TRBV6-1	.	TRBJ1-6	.	TGTGCCAGCAGTGAATCGGTCTCCTATAATTCACCCCTCCACTTT	CASSESVSYNSPLHF
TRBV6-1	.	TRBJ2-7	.	TGTGCCAGCACAAGGGGCGGAGCCTACGAGCAGTACTTC	CASTRGGAYEQYF
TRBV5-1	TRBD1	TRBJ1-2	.	TGCGCCAGCAGCTCCCGGACAGGGAGTAACTATGGCTACACCTTC	CASSSRTGSNYGYTF
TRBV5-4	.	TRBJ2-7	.	TGTGCCAGCAGCTTGCGGGACACTTCCTACGAGCAGTACTTC	CASSLRDTSYEQYF
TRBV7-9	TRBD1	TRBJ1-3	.	TGTGCCAGCAGCTTAAGCTACGGGACAGCTGGAAACACCATATATTTT	CASSLSYGTAGNTIYF
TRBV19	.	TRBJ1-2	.	TGTGCCACCCAGGGGAGTTACCGGGCCGGCTACACCTTC	CATQGSYRAGYTF
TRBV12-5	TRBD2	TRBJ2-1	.	TGTGCTAGTGGTTTGGCCAGGACTAGCGGGAGGGTTGAGCAGTTCTTC	CASGLARTSGRVEQFF
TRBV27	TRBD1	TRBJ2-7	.	TGTGCCAGCAGTTTTGACAGGGAGTTCGTGAACTACGAGCAGTACTTC	CASSFDREFVNYEQYF
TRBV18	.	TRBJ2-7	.	TGTGCCAGCTCACCCGCGGGGATGACGACCTACGAGCAGTACTTC	CASSPAGMTTYEQYF
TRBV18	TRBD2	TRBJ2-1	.	TGTGCCAGCTCATCTACGCAAGGGACTAGCTCCTACAATGAGCAGTTCTTC	CASSSTQGTSSYNEQFF
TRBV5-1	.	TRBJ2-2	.	TGCGCCAGCAGCCAAGATGGATTGGCGGGTACGAACACCGGGGAGCTGTTTTTT	CASSQDGLAGTNTGELFF
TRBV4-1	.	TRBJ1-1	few	TGCGCCAGCAGCCAAGATAAGAGCCCGCCGGGGGCTTTCTTT	CASSQDKSPPGAFF
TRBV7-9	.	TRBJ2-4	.	TGTGCCAGCAGCCCGATCAGGGGGGGCGGCCAAAACATTCAGTACTTC	CASSPIRGGGQNIQYF
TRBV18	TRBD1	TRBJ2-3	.	TGTGCCAGCTCACCAAGGGGGCAAGATACGCAGTATTTT	CASSPRGQDTQYF
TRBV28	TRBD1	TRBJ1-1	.	TGTGCCAGCAGTTTAGGGACAGGGATTACTGAAGCTTTCTTT	CASSLGTGITEAFF
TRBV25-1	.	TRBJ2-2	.	TGTGCCAGCGGAGCAGGGCTTAACACCGGGGAGCTGTTTTTT	CASGAGLNTGELFF
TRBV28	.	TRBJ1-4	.	TGTGCCAGCACAGGAGGAAACGGGGAAAAACTGTTTTTT	CASTGGNGEKLFF
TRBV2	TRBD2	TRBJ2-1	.	TGTGCCAGCAGTGAAGCTGAGGCTAGCGGGAGGGCTGAGCAGTTCTTC	CASSEAEASGRAEQFF
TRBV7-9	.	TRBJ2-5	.	TGTGCCAGCAGCTTAAGAGGATTGACTTCGGAGACCCAGTACTTC	CASSLRGLTSETQYF
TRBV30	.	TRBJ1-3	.	TGTGCCTGGAGTGTGAAGGGGTCCTCTGGAAACACCATATATTTT	CAWSVKGSSGNTIYF
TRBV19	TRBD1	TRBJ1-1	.	TGTGCCAGTAGTATAGGTCGCGGACAGGCTGGAAACACTGAAGCTTTCTTT	CASSIGRGQAGNTEAFF
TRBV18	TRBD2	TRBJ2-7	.	TGTGCCAGCTCGCCCGGGACTAGCGGGCCCTCCTACGAGCAGTACTTC	CASSPGTSGPSYEQYF
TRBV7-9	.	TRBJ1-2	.	TGTGCCAGCAGCTTAGACGCAGGGAACTATGGCTACACCTTC	CASSLDAGNYGYTF
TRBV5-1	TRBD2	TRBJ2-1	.	TGCGCCAGCAGCTCAACTAGCGGGAGCATAGATGAGCAGTTCTTC	CASSSTSGSIDEQFF
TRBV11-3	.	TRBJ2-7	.	TGTGCCAGCAGCTTCCTGACGAGCTCCTACGAGCAGTACTTC	CASSFLTSSYEQYF
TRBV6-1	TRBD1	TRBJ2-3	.	TGTGCCAGCAGTGACGGACAGGGTCTTGGGGATACGCAGTATTTT	CASSDGQGLGDTQYF
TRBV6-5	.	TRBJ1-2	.	TGTGCCAGCACTGACCAGCCCTTTTACTATGGCTACACCTTC	CASTDQPFYYGYTF